The 32 T cell receptor beta chains in this list originate from one sample, sequenced in a study of cytomegalovirus exposure and HLA in healthy donors. Amplification used 60 Vbeta primers and 13 Jbeta primers. The assay was immunoSEQ multiplex PCR, and TCRdb's table has in-frame clones only and misses some. The table includes some 98,000 clones, about 70% detected once. The sequenced material came from PBMCs. These receptors were collected from a human donor in good health.

This chain uses TRBV28 with TRBJ1-6, with a tentative D call TRBD1 (6 bases). The CDR3 runs 16 residues. V was pared by 6 bases and J by 5 bases, with 17 bases between. Germline V lookup: CDR1 MDHEN, CDR2 SYDVKM. The CDR3, as DNA: TGTGCCAGCAGACCCATAGGACAGCTTAATAATTCACCCCTCCACTTT. This translates into CASRPIGQLNNSPLHF.

The chain couples TRBV5-6 to TRBJ2-7; possibly TRBD1 for D (5 bases). Trimming took 0 bases from V and 1 from J, leaving 8 bases between them. This CDR3 has 14 amino acids. The germline V gene encodes CDR1 SGHDT and CDR2 YYEEEE. The DNA of the CDR3 is TGTGCCAGCAGCTTGGAGTACAGGTCCTACGAGCAGTACTTC. The encoded protein is CASSLEYRSYEQYF. Looking up the rest from reference TRBV5-6 and TRBJ2-7 gives the full variable domain: DAGVTQSPTHLIKTRGQQVTLRCSPKSGHDTVSWYQQALGQGPQFIFQYYEEEERQRGNFPDRFSGHQFPNYSSELNVNALLLGDSALYLCASSLEYRSYEQYFGPGTRLTVT.

The CDR3 coding sequence is TGTGCCAGCAGCTTAGCTGGGCCTAGCGGGAGGGTTCTCCCCGACAATGAGCAGTTCTTC. This sequence encodes CASSLAGPSGRVLPDNEQFF. The chain joins TRBV7-2 to TRBJ2-1, with 12 bases fitting TRBD2. The CDR3 has 20 residues. Germline trimming cut 0 bases from V and 5 bases from J; bases unmatched to any gene: 14. The germline V gene has CDR1 SGHTA and CDR2 FQGNSA.

The chain uses TRBV7-6 and TRBJ2-7, with D perhaps TRBD1 (6 bases). The germline V gene has CDR1 SGHVS and CDR2 FNYEAQ. V was cut by 2 bases and J by 1 base, with 15 bases left in between. The CDR3 spans 16 residues. The CDR3, as DNA: TGTGCCAGCAGCTTAAGAGGGGGTCGACTGTCCTACGAGCAGTACTTC. It is translated as CASSLRGGRLSYEQYF.

This clone was detected only a few times. The gene calls are TRBV6-5 and TRBJ1-4, with D maybe TRBD1 (5 bases). V was pared by 5 bases and J by 6 bases, with 13 bases between. The CDR3 contains 14 residues. Germline V gene data show CDR1 as MNHEY and CDR2 as SVGAGI. CDR3 DNA sequence: TGTGCCAGCAGTAGGGGCGCCGTTCATGAAAAACTGTTTTTT. This encodes CASSRGAVHEKLFF.

This rearrangement joins TRBV6-5 to TRBJ2-7; no definite D call. Germline V lookup: CDR1 MNHEY, CDR2 SVGAGI. CDR3 length equals 15 residues. V gave up 0 bases and J gave up 5 bases, with 14 bases separating them. The CDR3 DNA sequence: TGTGCCAGCAGTTACTCCCCGGGTATAATGGACGAGCAGTACTTC. Its translation: CASSYSPGIMDEQYF.

V is TRBV9 and J is TRBJ2-2; 12 nucleotides line up with TRBD2. Germline CDR1 reads SGDLS; CDR2 reads YYNGEE. The CDR3 sequence is 16 residues long. V shed 4 bases, J shed 6 bases, and the junction held 7 bases outside the gene matches. CDR3 DNA sequence: TGTGCCAGCAGCCATCTACTAGCGGGAGGACCCGGGGAGCTGTTTTTT. Its translation is CASSHLLAGGPGELFF.

This clone came up a few times. This chain joins TRBV5-1 and TRBJ1-1; D unclear. CDR3 length: 16 amino acids. V gave up 4 bases and J gave up 3 bases, with 19 bases separating them. CDR1 and CDR2 from the germline V gene are SGHRS and YFSETQ. The CDR3 bases are TGCGCCAGCAGCCTGAATGTGGGGAGTTCTTACACTGAAGCTTTCTTT. Translation: CASSLNVGSSYTEAFF.

In its sample, this clone was seen a few times. The chain has TRBV5-4 and TRBJ1-2; 8 nucleotides line up with TRBD1. The CDR3 loop spans 16 amino acids. Trimming cost V 0 bases and J 4 bases; bases outside gene matches: 8. CDR1 is SGHNT, CDR2 YYREEE, per germline (reference sequence). The CDR3 DNA follows: TGTGCCAGCAGCTTGGTAGGGACAGGCGGCCCCTATGGCTACACCTTC. This sequence encodes CASSLVGTGGPYGYTF.

The chain joins TRBV5-6 to TRBJ1-2; D not resolved. The CDR3 covers 14 residues. Germline V lookup: CDR1 SGHDT, CDR2 YYEEEE. V was pared by 0 bases and J by 4 bases, with 10 bases between. The CDR3 spells CASSLETASYGYTF. The CDR3 DNA follows: TGTGCCAGCAGCTTGGAAACAGCCTCCTATGGCTACACCTTC.

This chain uses TRBV10-3 with TRBJ2-7, with unresolved D. The germline V gene has CDR1 ENHRY and CDR2 SYGVKD. V was shortened by 3 bases and J by 2 bases, with 5 bases between the two germline ends. This CDR3 is built from 12 residues. The CDR3: CAISDRTYEQYF. The CDR3 DNA follows: TGTGCCATCAGTGACAGGACCTACGAGCAGTACTTC.

The V and J genes are TRBV4-1 and TRBJ2-2; D remains ambiguous. CDR1 and CDR2 (germline): MGHRA, YSYEKL. CDR3 length: 16 amino acids. V was shortened by 0 bases and J by 13 bases, with 21 bases between the two germline ends. CDR3 amino acids: CASSQEGFPFLRGLFF. The DNA of the CDR3 is TGCGCCAGCAGCCAAGAAGGATTCCCTTTTCTGCGCGGGCTGTTTTTT.

J is TRBJ2-7 and V is TRBV23-1; 7 nucleotides line up with TRBD1. TRBV23-1 is marked as an open reading frame, function uncertain. CDR3 length: 14 amino acids. With V trimmed by 0 bases and J by 3 bases, 2 bases remained unmatched. The CDR3 coding sequence is TGCGCCAGCAGTCAATCGACAGGGTACTACGAGCAGTACTTC. It encodes CASSQSTGYYEQYF.

The V call is TRBV6-7, the J call TRBJ2-7; D might be TRBD2 (5 bases). TRBV6-7 is known as an ORF, though its function is uncertain. This CDR3 has 12 amino acids. V lost 0 bases, J lost 5 bases, and 5 bases lay in between. The CDR3 loop is CASSYSRDEQYF. The CDR3 DNA reads as TGTGCCAGCAGTTACTCGAGGGACGAGCAGTACTTC.

The chain couples TRBV11-2 to TRBJ2-7, with 7 bases aligning to TRBD1. V shed 5 bases and J 1 base; nucleotides not matched to a gene: 8. The V gene's germline CDR1 is SGHAT and CDR2 FQNNGV. CDR3 size: 15 residues. CDR3 amino acids: CASSLLIRGSYEQYF. The DNA for the CDR3 is TGTGCCAGCAGCCTACTGATCAGGGGGTCCTACGAGCAGTACTTC.

The table lists this clone with a few counts. The genes are TRBV5-6 and TRBJ2-3; TRBD2 might be the D (6 bases). Trimming took off 0 bases at V and 5 bases at J, with 19 bases between the two ends. The CDR3 runs 17 residues. The germline V gene has CDR1 SGHDT and CDR2 YYEEEE. The CDR3 coding sequence is TGTGCCAGCAGCTTGGGGGAGGTCCGGCTGGCGAGAGATACGCAGTATTTT. It translates to CASSLGEVRLARDTQYF. Using reference TRBV5-6 and TRBJ2-3 for the parts outside the CDR3, the full variable domain is DAGVTQSPTHLIKTRGQQVTLRCSPKSGHDTVSWYQQALGQGPQFIFQYYEEEERQRGNFPDRFSGHQFPNYSSELNVNALLLGDSALYLCASSLGEVRLARDTQYFGPGTRLTVL.

This clone is a singleton in its sample. The chain joins TRBV5-5 to TRBJ1-2; 10 positions agree with TRBD1. Germline CDR1 and CDR2: SGHKS and YYEKEE (reference sequence). The CDR3 has 14 amino acids. The V segment lost 2 bases and the J segment 5 bases; nucleotides outside the gene matches: 3. CDR3 sequence reads: CASSFGTGVYGYTF. CDR3 nucleotides: TGTGCCAGCAGCTTCGGGACAGGGGTTTATGGCTACACCTTC.

This clone was found once. The genes are TRBV30 and TRBJ2-1; D perhaps matches TRBD2 (6 bases). The V end was cut by 4 bases, the J end by 9 bases, with 16 bases between. This CDR3 comprises 13 residues. Per the germline V gene, CDR1 is GTSNPN and CDR2 is SVGIG (reference sequence). The CDR3 coding sequence is TGTGCCTGGAATGCTGGCGGGAATGGTGAGCAGTTCTTC. It yields the protein CAWNAGGNGEQFF.

The chain has TRBV5-6 and TRBJ2-7, with D possibly TRBD1 on 5 matching bases. The CDR3 length is 14 residues. Germline CDR1 reads SGHDT; CDR2 reads YYEEEE. Trimming stripped 0 bases from V and 2 bases from J, with 9 bases between. CDR3 sequence: CASSLARGTYEQYF. The DNA of the CDR3 is TGTGCCAGCAGCTTGGCAAGGGGAACCTACGAGCAGTACTTC.

This clone came up a few times. In the same sample, other DNA sequences code for this CDR3. The chain uses TRBV5-6 and TRBJ1-5, with 7 bases that match TRBD1. Germline trimming cut 0 bases from V and 5 bases from J; bases unmatched to any gene: 5. The CDR3 covers 15 residues. Germline V gives CDR1 SGHDT, CDR2 YYEEEE. CDR3 DNA: TGTGCCAGCAGCTTGGGTCCCACAGGGGATCAGCCCCAGCATTTT. This translates into CASSLGPTGDQPQHF.

V is TRBV9 and J is TRBJ2-5, with D maybe TRBD2 (6 bases). The CDR3 has 15 amino acids. The germline V gene has CDR1 SGDLS and CDR2 YYNGEE. The V and J ends lost 4 bases and 10 bases respectively, with 23 bases between them. The DNA for the CDR3 is TGTGCCAGCAGCCCAATTGGGACTGATTCACCCGGCCAGTACTTC. Encoded protein: CASSPIGTDSPGQYF.

V usage is TRBV6-5 and J usage is TRBJ2-4; TRBD2 might be the D (5 bases). Between the trimmed V and J ends, which lost 5 bases and 4 bases, there was a span of 12 bases. Germline V CDR1 and CDR2: MNHEY, SVGAGI. The length of the CDR3 is 14 residues. This CDR3 reads CASSPAGSKNIQYF. For the CDR3, the DNA is TGTGCCAGCAGTCCCGCGGGCAGTAAAAACATTCAGTACTTC.

This clone has just one count. This chain joins TRBV7-8 and TRBJ2-5; 9 bases map to TRBD2. This CDR3 comprises 13 residues. In germline, CDR1 is SGHVS, CDR2 FQNEAQ. Trimming took 5 bases from V and 8 from J; bases not matched to a gene: 6. This chain's CDR3 is CASSIRLADTQYF. The CDR3 DNA is TGTGCCAGCAGCATAAGACTAGCGGACACCCAGTACTTC. Combining the CDR3 with reference TRBV7-8 and TRBJ2-5 gives the whole variable domain GAGVSQSPRYKVAKRGQDVALRCDPISGHVSLFWYQQALGQGPEFLTYFQNEAQLDKSGLPSDRFFAERPEGSVSTLKIQRTQQEDSAVYLCASSIRLADTQYFGPGTRLLVL.

This rearrangement joins TRBV7-9 to TRBJ2-7, with 9 positions matching TRBD1. J gave up 2 bases and V 4 bases, and 3 bases lay outside the gene matches. CDR3 length equals 14 residues. Germline loops: CDR1 SEHNR, CDR2 FQNEAQ (reference sequence). CDR3 in amino acids: CASSSGDRAYEQYF. DNA of the CDR3: TGTGCCAGCAGCTCAGGGGACAGGGCCTACGAGCAGTACTTC.

The chain carries TRBV9 and TRBJ2-1; 8 nucleotides align to TRBD2. V shed 3 bases and J 9 bases; nucleotides not matched to a gene: 5. Per the germline V gene, CDR1 is SGDLS and CDR2 is YYNGEE. The CDR3 length is 13 residues. The CDR3 here is CASSGAGDSEQFF. CDR3 in DNA: TGTGCCAGCAGCGGAGCGGGAGACAGTGAGCAGTTCTTC.

This clone came up once. This chain joins TRBV10-2 and TRBJ2-7, with D perhaps matching TRBD2 (6 bases). V lost 8 bases, J lost 6 bases, and 11 bases lay in between. Germline assignment: CDR1 WSHSY and CDR2 SAAADI. The CDR3 totals 11 residues. The CDR3 DNA reads TGCGCCAGCCGAGGAGGGGTCGAGCAGTACTTC. Residues: CASRGGVEQYF.

V and J are TRBV7-8 and TRBJ1-2; a possible D gene is TRBD1 (6 bases). The CDR3 sequence is 13 residues long. Trimming stripped 5 bases from V and 3 bases from J, with 10 bases between. Germline CDR1 reads SGHVS; CDR2 reads FQNEAQ. CDR3 DNA sequence: TGTGCCAGCAGCCGCCAGGGGTACTATGGCTACACCTTC. Amino acid sequence: CASSRQGYYGYTF.

The chain recombines TRBV29-1 with TRBJ1-1; TRBD1 agrees at 7 bases. Looked up from germline, CDR1 is SQVTM and CDR2 is ANQGSEA. This CDR3 comprises 12 residues. With V trimmed by 6 bases and J by 5 bases, 6 bases remained unmatched. The CDR3 protein is CSVTGARTEAFF. In DNA, the CDR3 is TGCAGCGTCACAGGGGCCCGGACTGAAGCTTTCTTT.

The rearrangement links TRBV4-2 to TRBJ1-4; D gene uncertain. Germline V gives CDR1 LGHNA, CDR2 YNFKEQ. V gave up 0 bases and J gave up 4 bases, with 9 bases separating them. The CDR3 covers 15 residues. The CDR3 is CASSQESGFNEKLFF. Here the CDR3 DNA reads TGTGCCAGCAGCCAAGAATCGGGGTTTAATGAAAAACTGTTTTTT.

The chain carries TRBV7-9 and TRBJ1-1; D unclear. V gave up 2 bases and J gave up 6 bases, with 13 bases separating them. CDR3 length: 14 residues. Per germline, CDR1 SEHNR and CDR2 FQNEAQ (reference sequence). The CDR3 here is CASSLLAGSPEAFF. As DNA, the CDR3 is TGTGCCAGCAGCTTATTAGCGGGGTCCCCTGAAGCTTTCTTT.

This chain connects TRBV2 to TRBJ2-5; D perhaps matches TRBD1 (5 bases). The V end was cut by 3 bases, the J end by 4 bases, with 9 bases between. CDR1 SNHLY and CDR2 FYNNEI come from the germline V gene. This CDR3 spans 13 amino acids. The CDR3 region has the DNA TGTGCCAGCAGTGATATAGGGGCAGAGACCCAGTACTTC. The encoded protein is CASSDIGAETQYF.

The rearrangement uses TRBV30 and TRBJ2-3; TRBD2 matches 8 bases. Germline CDR1 and CDR2: GTSNPN and SVGIG (reference sequence). The J segment lost 4 bases and the V segment lost 2 bases, leaving 8 bases of the junction unmatched. This CDR3 is built from 15 residues. CDR3 coding DNA: TGTGCCTGGAGTTCATTAGCGGGGCTGGCAGATACGCAGTATTTT. Its protein is CAWSSLAGLADTQYF.